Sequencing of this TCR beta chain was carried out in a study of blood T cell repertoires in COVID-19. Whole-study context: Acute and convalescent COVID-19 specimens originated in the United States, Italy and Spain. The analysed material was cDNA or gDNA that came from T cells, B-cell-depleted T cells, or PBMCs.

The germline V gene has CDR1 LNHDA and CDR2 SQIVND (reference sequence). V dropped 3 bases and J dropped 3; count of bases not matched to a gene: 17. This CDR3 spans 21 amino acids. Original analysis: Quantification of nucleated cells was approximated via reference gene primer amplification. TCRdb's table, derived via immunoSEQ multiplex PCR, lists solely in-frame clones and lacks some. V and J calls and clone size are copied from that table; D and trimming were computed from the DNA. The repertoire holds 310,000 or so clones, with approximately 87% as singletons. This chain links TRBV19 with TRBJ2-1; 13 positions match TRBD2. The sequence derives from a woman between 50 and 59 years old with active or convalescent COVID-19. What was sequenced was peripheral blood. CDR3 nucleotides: TGTGCCAGTAGTATCCCCACAGCCCCTACTAGCGGGAGGGCCATCTACAATGAGCAGTTCTTC. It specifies CASSIPTAPTSGRAIYNEQFF.